Presented here are 26 T cell receptor beta chains from one specimen sequenced in a study of T cell clonotyping in hematopoietic cell transplantation. Noted time point: recipient sample about 28 days before transplant, after cytoreduction. Libraries were prepared by immunoSEQ multiplex PCR; TCRdb keeps only in-frame clonotypes and omits some of them. The top ten hold 5.5% to 7% of the sample, which has some 49,000 clones, 86% seen once. The sample in question was peripheral blood mononuclear cells, obtained before stem cell transplant. All receptors derive from a man aged 55-75 years with biphenotypic leukemia. Some clones in this sample may be carry-over from other donors' samples.

This chain connects TRBV5-1 to TRBJ2-7, with 11 bases lining up with TRBD2. J was trimmed by 9 bases and V by 1 base; bases with no gene match: 6. There are 14 residues in the CDR3. CDR1 and CDR2 (germline): SGHRS, YFSETQ. This chain's CDR3 is CASSLTSGSGGQYF. CDR3 sequence (DNA): TGCGCCAGCAGCTTGACTAGCGGGAGTGGGGGGCAGTACTTC.

This clone was seen only a few times. This chain connects TRBV19 to TRBJ1-2; D gene ambiguous. The germline V and J ends were trimmed by 6 bases and 0 bases, with 8 bases remaining between them. The CDR3 extends over 13 amino acids. From germline, CDR1 is LNHDA and CDR2 SQIVND (reference sequence). CDR3 sequence (DNA): TGTGCCAGTAGGGCCACCTCTAACTATGGCTACACCTTC. It is translated as CASRATSNYGYTF.

The chain employs TRBV5-4 and TRBJ2-3; 11 bases agree with TRBD2. The CDR3 has 16 residues. From germline, CDR1 is SGHNT and CDR2 YYREEE (reference sequence). With 2 bases clipped from V and 7 bases from J, the junction kept 9 bases outside the gene matches. CDR3 nucleotides: TGTGCCAGCAGCTTAAATCTAGCGGGAGGCAGGCATACGCAGTATTTT. Residues: CASSLNLAGGRHTQYF.

The chain links TRBV7-9 to TRBJ2-7; a possible D gene is TRBD1 (5 bases). This CDR3 comprises 14 residues. Germline CDR1 is SEHNR and CDR2 is FQNEAQ (reference sequence). V lost 3 bases, J lost 3 bases, and 12 bases lay in between. The CDR3 DNA is TGTGCCAGCAGCTTGCCAAATCAGGGCTACGAGCAGTACTTC. Translating it yields CASSLPNQGYEQYF.

This sequence joins TRBV7-9 and TRBJ2-3; D unresolved. Looked up from germline, CDR1 is SEHNR and CDR2 is FQNEAQ (reference sequence). Trimming pared 1 base from V and 2 bases from J, leaving 10 bases between. The CDR3 has 15 amino acids. The CDR3 bases are TGTGCCAGCAGCTTAGGTAAACAGCTCACAGATACGCAGTATTTT. It codes for CASSLGKQLTDTQYF.

This chain joins TRBV5-1 and TRBJ2-7; D tentatively fits TRBD1 or TRBD2 (5 bases each). Germline V gives CDR1 SGHRS, CDR2 YFSETQ. The CDR3 is made up of 14 amino acids. Trimming pared 9 bases from V and 1 base from J, leaving 17 bases between. In DNA, the CDR3 is TGCGCCACCGCGGACAACGCGGGTTCCTACGAGCAGTACTTC. This codes for CATADNAGSYEQYF. Full variable domain (missing parts from reference TRBV5-1 and TRBJ2-7): KAGVTQTPRYLIKTRGQQVTLSCSPISGHRSVSWYQQTPGQGLQFLFEYFSETQRNKGNFPGRFSGRQFSNSRSEMNVSTLELGDSALYLCATADNAGSYEQYFGPGTRLTVT.

The rearrangement links TRBV11-2 to TRBJ1-2; D not certain. Trimming took off 1 base at V and 3 bases at J, with 12 bases between the two ends. Germline V lookup: CDR1 SGHAT, CDR2 FQNNGV. The CDR3 is made up of 15 amino acids. CDR3 sequence (DNA): TGTGCCAGCAGCTTAGTCCCAGGATGGGACTATGGCTACACCTTC. This codes for CASSLVPGWDYGYTF. The variable domain in full, with the rest retrieved from reference TRBV11-2 and TRBJ1-2, is EAGVAQSPRYKIIEKRQSVAFWCNPISGHATLYWYQQILGQGPKLLIQFQNNGVVDDSQLPKDRFSAERLKGVDSTLKIQPAKLEDSAVYLCASSLVPGWDYGYTFGSGTRLTVV.

V gene TRBV6-5 combines with J gene TRBJ2-7; 7 bases agree with TRBD1. The germline V gene encodes CDR1 MNHEY and CDR2 SVGAGI. V lost 5 bases and J lost 2; bases outside the gene matches: 6. This CDR3 region has 14 residues. CDR3 nucleotide sequence: TGTGCCAGCAGTATTGACAGGGTAACCTACGAGCAGTACTTC. Amino acid sequence: CASSIDRVTYEQYF.

The V call is TRBV6-5, the J call TRBJ1-2; 7 nucleotides match TRBD1. V lost 2 bases, J lost 4 bases, and 1 base stayed unmatched. Per germline, CDR1 MNHEY and CDR2 SVGAGI. The CDR3 is 13 residues long. This CDR3 is CASSYQGGYGYTF. The CDR3 nucleotides read TGTGCCAGCAGTTACCAGGGGGGCTATGGCTACACCTTC.

This clone appeared a single time. The rearrangement links TRBV1 to TRBJ2-2; the table's D call, TRBD2, was not checked against the DNA. TRBV1 is a known pseudogene. This CDR3 region has 19 residues. The CDR3 DNA follows: TGCACCAGCAGCCAAGACCCTAATTCTAGCGGGAGTTTGACCGGGGAGCTGTTTTTT. Protein sequence: CTSSQDPNSSGSLTGELFF.

This sequence joins TRBV7-2 and TRBJ1-1; TRBD1 might be the D (6 bases). V was clipped by 5 bases and J by 2 bases, with 15 bases between them. Germline CDR1 SGHTA, CDR2 FQGNSA. The CDR3 totals 15 residues. DNA for the CDR3: TGTGCCAGCAGCATCTCCCTCGGGACAAACACTGAAGCTTTCTTT. Translation: CASSISLGTNTEAFF.

This clone occurred a few times. This CDR3 reads CAWSITGLDPDTQYF. CDR3 nucleotides: TGTGCCTGGAGTATTACAGGGCTGGACCCAGATACGCAGTATTTT. The chain recombines TRBV30 with TRBJ2-3, with D perhaps TRBD1 (6 bases). The germline V and J ends were trimmed by 2 bases and 4 bases, with 16 bases remaining between them. Germline V gene lookup returns CDR1 GTSNPN and CDR2 SVGIG (reference sequence). This CDR3 has 15 residues. Supplemented by reference TRBV30 and TRBJ2-3, the full variable domain reads SQTIHQWPATLVQPVGSPLSLECTVEGTSNPNLYWYRQAAGRGLQLLFYSVGIGQISSEVPQNLSASRPQDRQFILSSKKLLLSDSGFYLCAWSITGLDPDTQYFGPGTRLTVL.

This clone was seen only a few times. The rearrangement uses TRBV5-1 and TRBJ1-2; D is possibly TRBD1 (6 bases). There are 13 residues in the CDR3. Deletions cut 0 bases from V and 8 bases from J, with 11 bases between. The germline gives CDR1 SGHRS, CDR2 YFSETQ. CDR3 in amino acids: CASSLESGGGYTF. CDR3 sequence (DNA): TGCGCCAGCAGCTTGGAGTCGGGGGGCGGCTACACCTTC.

This clone was counted only a few times. The chain recombines TRBV28 with TRBJ2-6, with no clear D. The CDR3 is 20 residues long. Germline loops: CDR1 MDHEN, CDR2 SYDVKM. V lost 7 bases to trimming and J lost 2 bases, with 27 bases between them. The CDR3 loop is CASNPYMNPWPETGANVLTF. The CDR3 nucleotides read TGTGCCAGCAACCCTTACATGAACCCATGGCCGGAGACTGGGGCCAACGTCCTGACTTTC. Full variable domain (rest looked up from reference TRBV28 and TRBJ2-6): DVKVTQSSRYLVKRTGEKVFLECVQDMDHENMFWYRQDPGLGLRLIYFSYDVKMKEKGDIPEGYSVSREKKERFSLILESASTNQTSMYLCASNPYMNPWPETGANVLTFGAGSRLTVL.

The rearrangement uses TRBV5-1 and TRBJ2-7; D is perhaps TRBD1 (5 bases). This CDR3 has 14 residues. V was pared by 0 bases and J by 4 bases, with 11 bases between. Germline CDR1 SGHRS, CDR2 YFSETQ. CDR3 amino acids: CASSLEAGRYEQYF. As DNA, the CDR3 is TGCGCCAGCAGCTTGGAGGCAGGGCGTTACGAGCAGTACTTC. The full variable domain, completed using reference TRBV5-1 and TRBJ2-7, is KAGVTQTPRYLIKTRGQQVTLSCSPISGHRSVSWYQQTPGQGLQFLFEYFSETQRNKGNFPGRFSGRQFSNSRSEMNVSTLELGDSALYLCASSLEAGRYEQYFGPGTRLTVT.

This chain joins TRBV4-1 and TRBJ1-5; 9 nucleotides match TRBD1. This CDR3 contains 15 residues. Germline trimming cut 3 bases from V and 6 bases from J; bases unmatched to any gene: 6. The germline V gene has CDR1 MGHRA and CDR2 YSYEKL. The CDR3 protein is CASSHGGTGSQPQHF. The CDR3 coding sequence is TGCGCCAGCAGCCATGGGGGGACAGGGAGTCAGCCCCAGCATTTT.

The chain carries TRBV7-9 and TRBJ2-3; 9 nucleotides agree with TRBD2. The V gene end was trimmed by 5 bases and the J gene end by 14 bases; junction bases not matched to a gene: 23. Germline V gives CDR1 SEHNR, CDR2 FQNEAQ (reference sequence). The CDR3 totals 17 residues. The CDR3 coding sequence is TGTGCCAGCAGCGCTCTACGGCGGGAGGGCATGTTTCGGAACAGGTATTTT. As protein: CASSALRREGMFRNRYF.

CDR3 bases: TGCGCCAGCAGCTTGGTGGACACGTCCTACGAGCAGTACTTC. Its translation: CASSLVDTSYEQYF. The rearrangement uses TRBV5-1 and TRBJ2-7; a weak D match, TRBD1 (5 bases). The CDR3 is made up of 14 amino acids. V shed 0 bases and J shed 1 base, with 8 bases lying between them. Germline loops: CDR1 SGHRS, CDR2 YFSETQ.

V gene TRBV5-6 combines with J gene TRBJ2-2; D may be TRBD2 (5 bases). CDR3 length: 17 amino acids. Germline lookup yields CDR1 SGHDT and CDR2 YYEEEE. Deletions cut 3 bases from V and 5 bases from J, with 20 bases between. CDR3 in amino acids: CASSYGGFLGDTGELFF. The CDR3 region has the DNA TGTGCCAGCAGCTATGGAGGATTTTTGGGTGATACCGGGGAGCTGTTTTTT. The full variable domain, in which reference TRBV5-6 and TRBJ2-2 provide the parts outside the CDR3, is DAGVTQSPTHLIKTRGQQVTLRCSPKSGHDTVSWYQQALGQGPQFIFQYYEEEERQRGNFPDRFSGHQFPNYSSELNVNALLLGDSALYLCASSYGGFLGDTGELFFGEGSRLTVL.

This clone has just one count. The CDR3 region is CASSSGGQETQYF. In DNA form, the CDR3 reads TGTGCCAGCAGCTCCGGCGGCCAAGAGACCCAGTACTTC. V is TRBV7-3 and J is TRBJ2-5; D gene ambiguous. The CDR3 consists of 13 residues. Germline CDR1 and CDR2: SGHTA and FQGTGA. V dropped 4 bases and J dropped 1 base, with 7 bases sitting between them.

This rearrangement joins TRBV4-1 to TRBJ2-2; 7 bases are shared with TRBD2. The junction had 4 bases not matched to a gene; V was cut back by 8 bases and J by 1 base. The CDR3 consists of 14 residues. Germline V gene data show CDR1 as MGHRA and CDR2 as YSYEKL. CDR3: CASGRGENTGELFF. CDR3 DNA sequence: TGCGCCAGCGGCCGGGGGGAGAACACCGGGGAGCTGTTTTTT.

The rearrangement uses TRBV18 and TRBJ1-1; the D gene is possibly TRBD1 (5 bases). Germline CDR1 KGHSH, CDR2 LQKENI. There are 12 residues in the CDR3. V lost 3 bases, J lost 3 bases, and 5 bases lay in between. CDR3 DNA: TGTGCCAGCTCACCCAGGGACACTGAAGCTTTCTTT. Protein product: CASSPRDTEAFF.

In DNA form, the CDR3 reads TGTGCCAGTAGTACCGGACAGGGCGACGCTTTCTTT. It is translated as CASSTGQGDAFF. The J gene is TRBJ1-1, the V gene TRBV19; 8 positions agree with TRBD1. Germline CDR1 and CDR2: LNHDA and SQIVND (reference sequence). J gave up 11 bases and V 4 bases, and 6 bases lay outside the gene matches. This CDR3 comprises 12 residues.

The V and J genes are TRBV30 and TRBJ2-7, with D perhaps TRBD2 (6 bases). Germline V lookup: CDR1 GTSNPN, CDR2 SVGIG (reference sequence). The CDR3 is 15 residues long. Trimming cost V 0 bases and J 9 bases, with 21 bases left between them. The CDR3 spells CAWSVPRSGTVGQYF. CDR3 DNA sequence: TGTGCCTGGAGTGTACCTAGATCCGGGACTGTCGGGCAGTACTTC. The full variable domain, with the rest looked up from reference TRBV30 and TRBJ2-7, is SQTIHQWPATLVQPVGSPLSLECTVEGTSNPNLYWYRQAAGRGLQLLFYSVGIGQISSEVPQNLSASRPQDRQFILSSKKLLLSDSGFYLCAWSVPRSGTVGQYFGPGTRLTVT.

The chain recombines TRBV25-1 with TRBJ2-3; D remains ambiguous. The CDR3 is 14 residues long. Germline lookup yields CDR1 MGHDK and CDR2 SYGVNS. V lost 2 bases and J 0 bases, leaving 6 bases between the germline ends. The DNA for the CDR3 is TGTGCCAGCAGTGAACCGAAAAGCACAGATACGCAGTATTTT. This translates into CASSEPKSTDTQYF. Full variable domain (outside the CDR3, taken from reference TRBV25-1 and TRBJ2-3): EADIYQTPRYLVIGTGKKITLECSQTMGHDKMYWYQQDPGMELHLIHYSYGVNSTEKGDLSSESTVSRIRTEHFPLTLESARPSHTSQYLCASSEPKSTDTQYFGPGTRLTVL.

In nucleotides, the CDR3 is TGTGCCAGCAGTTTAGTGAGACAGGGTCTTAGGGCCAACGTCCTGACTTTC. Amino acid sequence: CASSLVRQGLRANVLTF. The J gene is TRBJ2-6, the V gene TRBV28; 7 bases agree with TRBD1. Germline CDR1 and CDR2: MDHEN and SYDVKM. The CDR3 runs 17 residues. J gave up 5 bases and V 2 bases, and 9 bases lay outside the gene matches.